One and the same sample provided the 10 T cell receptor beta chains below, sequenced in a study of CD8+ T cells in alopecia areata. Investigators isolated RNA and reverse transcribed it into cDNA to act as the sequencing template. The repertoire was sequenced with immunoSEQ multiplex PCR; TCRdb's copy has only in-frame clones and lacks some. The repertoire has 200,000 to 250,000 clones, 50% to 65% of them found once; the top ten carry 0.4% to 0.55%. The material was CD4+ T cells sorted from blood, obtained at week 0. The receptors derive from a human donor with alopecia areata.

This rearrangement joins TRBV7-9 to TRBJ1-5; no firm D call. Per the germline V gene, CDR1 is SEHNR and CDR2 is FQNEAQ (reference sequence). The length of the CDR3 is 12 residues. V was clipped by 1 base and J by 7 bases, with 5 bases between them. The CDR3 reads CASSLDVQPQHF. CDR3 bases: TGTGCCAGCAGCTTAGATGTACAGCCCCAGCATTTT.

The chain combines TRBV29-1 with TRBJ1-2, with D unresolved. The V end lost 6 bases, the J end lost 4 bases, and 12 bases lay between the germline ends. Germline CDR1 reads SQVTM; CDR2 reads ANQGSEA. The CDR3 runs to 12 residues. The CDR3 reads CSVQGQVYGYTF. The CDR3 DNA is TGCAGCGTCCAAGGGCAGGTCTATGGCTACACCTTC.

This clone was recorded only once. The chain recombines TRBV5-6 with TRBJ2-7; the D gene is possibly TRBD2 (5 bases). The germline V gene has CDR1 SGHDT and CDR2 YYEEEE. There are 14 residues in the CDR3. Trimming took 4 bases from V and 2 from J, leaving 13 bases between them. CDR3 sequence reads: CASSAGGPPYEQYF. The CDR3 bases are TGTGCCAGCAGCGCGGGCGGGCCGCCCTACGAGCAGTACTTC.

The rearrangement uses TRBV30 and TRBJ2-3; TRBD2 matches 12 bases. The CDR3 is made up of 16 amino acids. The V and J ends lost 0 bases and 2 bases, in that order; junction bases with no gene match: 3. Germline-derived CDR1 and CDR2 are GTSNPN and SVGIG (reference sequence). For the CDR3, the DNA is TGTGCCTGGAGTGTCCTAGCGGGGGGGCTCACAGATACGCAGTATTTT. Encoded protein: CAWSVLAGGLTDTQYF.

The rearrangement joins TRBV7-9 to TRBJ2-3; possibly TRBD2 for D (5 bases). The CDR3 contains 11 residues. The V gene's germline CDR1 is SEHNR and CDR2 FQNEAQ (reference sequence). Trimming took off 9 bases at V and 6 bases at J, with 10 bases between the two ends. CDR3 sequence reads: CASYSGDTQYF. The CDR3 bases are TGTGCCAGTTATTCGGGGGATACGCAGTATTTT.

J is TRBJ1-2 and V is TRBV30, with TRBD1 identical over 8 bases. The CDR3 has 14 amino acids. The J segment lost 0 bases and the V segment lost 3 bases, leaving 3 bases of the junction unmatched. From germline, CDR1 is GTSNPN and CDR2 SVGIG (reference sequence). The CDR3 coding sequence is TGTGCCTGGAGGAGACAGGGGACTAACTATGGCTACACCTTC. Translated: CAWRRQGTNYGYTF.

In this sample, this clone turned up a few times. V gene TRBV19 combines with J gene TRBJ2-1, with D hard to call. V was trimmed by 2 bases and J by 12 bases, leaving 14 bases between them. From germline, CDR1 is LNHDA and CDR2 SQIVND (reference sequence). CDR3 length equals 13 residues. The CDR3 reads CASSINVPRGQFF. The CDR3, as DNA: TGTGCCAGTAGTATAAATGTGCCGCGTGGGCAGTTCTTC.

The rearrangement uses TRBV6-1 and TRBJ2-7; 9 bases fit TRBD2. The CDR3 totals 15 residues. Trimming removed 5 bases from V and 5 bases from J; junction bases left unmatched: 10. Germline CDR1 MNHNS, CDR2 SASEGT. The CDR3 nucleotides read TGTGCCAGCAGTACGGGGGCTAGCGGGATCCACGAGCAGTACTTC. Residues: CASSTGASGIHEQYF.

This clone came up many times. J is TRBJ1-2 and V is TRBV4-1, with TRBD1 as a possible D gene (5 bases). CDR3 length: 15 amino acids. Trimming cost V 0 bases and J 4 bases, with 12 bases left between them. Germline assignment: CDR1 MGHRA and CDR2 YSYEKL. The CDR3 reads CASSQDGGASYGYTF. CDR3 DNA sequence: TGCGCCAGCAGCCAAGATGGAGGGGCCTCCTATGGCTACACCTTC.

This clone has just a few counts. The chain employs TRBV2 and TRBJ2-3; a weak D match, TRBD1 (5 bases). Trimming took off 1 base at V and 2 bases at J, with 10 bases between the two ends. The CDR3 runs 15 residues. Germline CDR1 is SNHLY and CDR2 is FYNNEI. This CDR3 reads CASSEDRTDTDTQYF. CDR3 nucleotides: TGTGCCAGCAGTGAAGACAGGACGGACACAGATACGCAGTATTTT.